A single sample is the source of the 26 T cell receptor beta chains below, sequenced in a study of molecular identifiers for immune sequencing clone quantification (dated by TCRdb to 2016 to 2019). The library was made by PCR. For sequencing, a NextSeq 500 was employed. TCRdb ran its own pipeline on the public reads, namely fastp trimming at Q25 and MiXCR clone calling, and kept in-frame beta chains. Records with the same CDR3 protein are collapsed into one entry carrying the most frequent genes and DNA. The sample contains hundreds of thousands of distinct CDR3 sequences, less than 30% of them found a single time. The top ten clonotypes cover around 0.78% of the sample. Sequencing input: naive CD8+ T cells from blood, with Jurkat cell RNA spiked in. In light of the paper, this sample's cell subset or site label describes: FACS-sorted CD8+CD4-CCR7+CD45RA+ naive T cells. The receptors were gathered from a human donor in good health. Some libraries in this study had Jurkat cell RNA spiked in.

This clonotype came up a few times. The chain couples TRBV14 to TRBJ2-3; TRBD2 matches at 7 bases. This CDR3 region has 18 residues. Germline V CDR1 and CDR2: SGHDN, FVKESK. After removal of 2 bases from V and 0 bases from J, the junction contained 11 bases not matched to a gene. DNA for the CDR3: TGTGCCAGCAGCCAATCCGTGGGAGGGCATACTAGCACAGATACGCAGTATTTT. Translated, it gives CASSQSVGGHTSTDTQYF. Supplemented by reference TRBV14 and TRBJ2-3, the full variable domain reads EAGVTQFPSHSVIEKGQTVTLRCDPISGHDNLYWYRRVMGKEIKFLLHFVKESKQDESGMPNNRFLAERTGGTYSTLKVQPAELEDSGVYFCASSQSVGGHTSTDTQYFGPGTRLTVL.

The CDR3 DNA reads as TGTGCCAGCAGCACTCCCTCTGGAGGAATCGGTGGGCTCACAGATACGCAGTATTTT. This gives the protein CASSTPSGGIGGLTDTQYF. The chain employs TRBV9 and TRBJ2-3, with D maybe TRBD2 (5 bases). The CDR3 extends over 19 amino acids. Germline V gives CDR1 SGDLS, CDR2 YYNGEE. Trimming removed 4 bases at V and 2 bases at J, with 26 bases between.

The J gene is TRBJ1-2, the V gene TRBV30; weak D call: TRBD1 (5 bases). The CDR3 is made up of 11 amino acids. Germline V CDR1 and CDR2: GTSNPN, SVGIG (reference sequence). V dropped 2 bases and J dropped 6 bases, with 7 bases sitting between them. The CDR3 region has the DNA TGTGCCTGGAGTTGGGGGGATGGCTACACCTTC. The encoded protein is CAWSWGDGYTF.

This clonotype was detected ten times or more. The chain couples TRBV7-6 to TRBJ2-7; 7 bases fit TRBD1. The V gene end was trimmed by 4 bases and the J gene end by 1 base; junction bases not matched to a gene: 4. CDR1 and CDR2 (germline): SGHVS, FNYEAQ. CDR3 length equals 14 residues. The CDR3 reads CASSSGGLSYEQYF. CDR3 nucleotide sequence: TGTGCCAGCAGCTCAGGGGGTCTTTCCTACGAGCAGTACTTC.

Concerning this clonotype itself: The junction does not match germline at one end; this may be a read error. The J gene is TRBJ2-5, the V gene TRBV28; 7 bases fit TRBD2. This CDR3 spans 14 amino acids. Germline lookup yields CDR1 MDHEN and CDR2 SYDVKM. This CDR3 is CANSFFAGEETQYF. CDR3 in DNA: TGTGCCAACAGTTTCTTTGCGGGAGAAGAGACCCAGTACTTC.

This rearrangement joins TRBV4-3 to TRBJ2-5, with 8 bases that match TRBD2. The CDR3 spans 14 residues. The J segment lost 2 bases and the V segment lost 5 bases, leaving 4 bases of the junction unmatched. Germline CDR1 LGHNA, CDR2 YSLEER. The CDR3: CASSFSGMQETQYF. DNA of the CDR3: TGCGCCAGCAGCTTTAGCGGGATGCAAGAGACCCAGTACTTC.

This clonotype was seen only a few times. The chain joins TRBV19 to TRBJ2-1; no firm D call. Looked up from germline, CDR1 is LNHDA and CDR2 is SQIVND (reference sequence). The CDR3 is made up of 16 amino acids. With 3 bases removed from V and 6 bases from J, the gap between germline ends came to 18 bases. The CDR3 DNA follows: TGTGCCAGTAGTATGCATCGGTTCCCGGCCCCCAATGAGCAGTTCTTC. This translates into CASSMHRFPAPNEQFF.

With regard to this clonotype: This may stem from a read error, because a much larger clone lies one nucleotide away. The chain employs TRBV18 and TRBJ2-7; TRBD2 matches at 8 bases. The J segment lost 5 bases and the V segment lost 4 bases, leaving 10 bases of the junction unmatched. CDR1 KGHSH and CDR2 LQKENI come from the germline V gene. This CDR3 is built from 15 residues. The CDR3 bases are TGTGCCAGCTCACTAGCGGGGCGGGGGCGCGACGAGCAGTACTTC. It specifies CASSLAGRGRDEQYF.

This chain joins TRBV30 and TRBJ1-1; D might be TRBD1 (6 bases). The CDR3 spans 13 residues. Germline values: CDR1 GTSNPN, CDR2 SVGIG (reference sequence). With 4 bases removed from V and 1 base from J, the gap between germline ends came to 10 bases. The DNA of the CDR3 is TGTGCCTGGATTTCGACAGGGAACACTGAAGCTTTCTTT. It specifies CAWISTGNTEAFF.

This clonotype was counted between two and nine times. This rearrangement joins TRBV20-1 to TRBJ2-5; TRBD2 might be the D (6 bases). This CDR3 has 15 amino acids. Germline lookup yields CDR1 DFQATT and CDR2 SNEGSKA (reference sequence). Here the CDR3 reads CRVGGVADIHETQYF. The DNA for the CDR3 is TGCAGAGTGGGGGGAGTGGCAGATATCCACGAGACCCAGTACTTC.

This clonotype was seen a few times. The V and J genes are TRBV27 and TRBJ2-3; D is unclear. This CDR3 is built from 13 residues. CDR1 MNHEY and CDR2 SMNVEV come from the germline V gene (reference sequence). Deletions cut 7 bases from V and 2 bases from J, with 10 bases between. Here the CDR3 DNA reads TGTGCCAGCAAGCCTAGGCTCACAGATACGCAGTATTTT. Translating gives CASKPRLTDTQYF.

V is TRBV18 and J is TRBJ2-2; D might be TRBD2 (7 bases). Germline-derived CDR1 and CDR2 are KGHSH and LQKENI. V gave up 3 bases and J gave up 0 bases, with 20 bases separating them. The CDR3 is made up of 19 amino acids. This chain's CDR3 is CASSPLAGGRTANTGELFF. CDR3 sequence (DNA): TGTGCCAGCTCACCTCTCGCCGGGGGGCGTACTGCGAACACCGGGGAGCTGTTTTTT.

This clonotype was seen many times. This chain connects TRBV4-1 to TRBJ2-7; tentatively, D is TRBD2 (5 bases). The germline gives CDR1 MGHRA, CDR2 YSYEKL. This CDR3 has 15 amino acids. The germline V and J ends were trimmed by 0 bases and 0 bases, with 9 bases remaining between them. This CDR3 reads CASSQDPGSSYEQYF. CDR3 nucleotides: TGCGCCAGCAGCCAAGATCCTGGGAGCTCCTACGAGCAGTACTTC.

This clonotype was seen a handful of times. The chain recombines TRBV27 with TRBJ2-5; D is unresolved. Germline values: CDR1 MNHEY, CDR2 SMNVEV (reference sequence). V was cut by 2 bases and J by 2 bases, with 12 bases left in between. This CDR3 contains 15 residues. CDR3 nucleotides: TGTGCCAGCAGTTTAATGGGTAGCCCTCAAGAGACCCAGTACTTC. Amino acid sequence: CASSLMGSPQETQYF.

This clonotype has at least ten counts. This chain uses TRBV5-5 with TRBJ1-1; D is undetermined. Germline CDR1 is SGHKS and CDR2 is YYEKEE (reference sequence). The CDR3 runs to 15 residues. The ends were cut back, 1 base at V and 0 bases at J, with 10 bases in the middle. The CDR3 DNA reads TGTGCCAGCAGCTTGACGAGGACCATGAACACTGAAGCTTTCTTT. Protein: CASSLTRTMNTEAFF.

The CDR3 coding sequence is TGTGCCGTACGGCGGGAGGAAAAACTGTTTTTT. This codes for CAVRREEKLFF. This chain uses TRBV28 with TRBJ1-4; D gene uncertain. The CDR3 is 11 amino acids. Germline V lookup: CDR1 MDHEN, CDR2 SYDVKM. The V gene lost 11 bases and the J gene lost 8 bases, with 12 bases spanning the gap.

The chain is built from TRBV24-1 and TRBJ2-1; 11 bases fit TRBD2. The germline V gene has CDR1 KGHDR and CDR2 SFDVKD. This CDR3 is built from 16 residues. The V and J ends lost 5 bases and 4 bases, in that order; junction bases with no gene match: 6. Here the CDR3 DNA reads TGTGCCACCAGTGGCCCACTAGCGGGGGATTACAATGAGCAGTTCTTC. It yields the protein CATSGPLAGDYNEQFF.

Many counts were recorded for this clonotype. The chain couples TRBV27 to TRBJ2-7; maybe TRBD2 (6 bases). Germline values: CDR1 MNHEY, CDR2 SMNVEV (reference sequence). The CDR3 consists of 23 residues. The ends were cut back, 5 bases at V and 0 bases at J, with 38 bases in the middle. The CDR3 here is CASSPLPLTWSGPQYGSSYEQYF. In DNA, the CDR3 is TGTGCCAGCAGTCCACTACCTTTGACATGGTCCGGCCCCCAGTACGGGAGCTCCTACGAGCAGTACTTC.

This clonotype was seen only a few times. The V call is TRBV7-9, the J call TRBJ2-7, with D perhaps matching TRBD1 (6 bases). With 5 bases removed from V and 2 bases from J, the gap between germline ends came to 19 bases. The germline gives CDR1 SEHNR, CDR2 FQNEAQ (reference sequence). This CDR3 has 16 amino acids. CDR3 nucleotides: TGTGCCAGCAGCCCGAGATTGGGGGCCCAAACCTACGAGCAGTACTTC. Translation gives CASSPRLGAQTYEQYF.

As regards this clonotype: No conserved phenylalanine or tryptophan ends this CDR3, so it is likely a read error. The CDR3 nucleotides read TGTGCCAGCAGCTTGGTCGGGGGGGGGACTGAAGCTTTCTAT. It codes for CASSLVGGGTEAFY. The chain links TRBV5-8 to TRBJ1-1, with D maybe TRBD1 (5 bases). Trimming cost V 0 bases and J 5 bases, with 11 bases left between them. From germline, CDR1 is SGHTS and CDR2 YDEGEE. CDR3 length equals 14 residues.

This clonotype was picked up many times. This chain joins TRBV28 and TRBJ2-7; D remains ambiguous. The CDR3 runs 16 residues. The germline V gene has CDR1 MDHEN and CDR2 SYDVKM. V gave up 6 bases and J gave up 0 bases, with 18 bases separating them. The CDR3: CASSSTHRSSSYEQYF. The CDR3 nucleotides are TGTGCCAGCAGCTCCACGCACCGGAGTTCCTCCTACGAGCAGTACTTC.

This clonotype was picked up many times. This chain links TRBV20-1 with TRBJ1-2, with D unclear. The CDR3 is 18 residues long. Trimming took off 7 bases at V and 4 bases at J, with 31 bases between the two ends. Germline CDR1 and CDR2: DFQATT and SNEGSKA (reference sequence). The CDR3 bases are TGCAGTGACCAGATTCGAACCCAACAGTTAGGGTACCCCTATGGCTACACCTTC. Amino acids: CSDQIRTQQLGYPYGYTF.

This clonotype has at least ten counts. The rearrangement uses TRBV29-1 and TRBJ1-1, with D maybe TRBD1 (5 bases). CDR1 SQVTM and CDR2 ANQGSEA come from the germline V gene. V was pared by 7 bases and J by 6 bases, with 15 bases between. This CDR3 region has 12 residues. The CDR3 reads CSEQTVHPEAFF. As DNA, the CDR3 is TGCAGCGAACAGACAGTCCACCCTGAAGCTTTCTTT.

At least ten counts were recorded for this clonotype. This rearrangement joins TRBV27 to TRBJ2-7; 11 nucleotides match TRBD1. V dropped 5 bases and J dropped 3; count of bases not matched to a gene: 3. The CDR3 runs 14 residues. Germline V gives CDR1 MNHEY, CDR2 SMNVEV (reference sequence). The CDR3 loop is CASSGQGASYEQYF. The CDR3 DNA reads TGTGCCAGCAGTGGACAGGGGGCTAGCTACGAGCAGTACTTC.

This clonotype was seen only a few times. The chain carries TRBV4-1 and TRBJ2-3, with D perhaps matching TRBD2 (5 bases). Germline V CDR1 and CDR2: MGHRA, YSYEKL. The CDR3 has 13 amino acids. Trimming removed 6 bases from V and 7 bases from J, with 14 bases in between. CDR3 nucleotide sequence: TGCGCCAGCAGTCCCGATCGAGGGAATACGCAGTATTTT. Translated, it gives CASSPDRGNTQYF.

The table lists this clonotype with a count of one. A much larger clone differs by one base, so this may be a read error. This chain's CDR3 is CASSQEGQANEAFF. The DNA of the CDR3 is TGCGCCAGCAGCCAAGAGGGACAGGCGAATGAAGCTTTCTTT. The chain carries TRBV4-3 and TRBJ1-1; TRBD1 matches 8 bases. Germline V gene sequence: CDR1 LGHNA, CDR2 YSLEER. The CDR3 has 14 residues. The V segment lost 0 bases and the J segment 7 bases; nucleotides outside the gene matches: 4.